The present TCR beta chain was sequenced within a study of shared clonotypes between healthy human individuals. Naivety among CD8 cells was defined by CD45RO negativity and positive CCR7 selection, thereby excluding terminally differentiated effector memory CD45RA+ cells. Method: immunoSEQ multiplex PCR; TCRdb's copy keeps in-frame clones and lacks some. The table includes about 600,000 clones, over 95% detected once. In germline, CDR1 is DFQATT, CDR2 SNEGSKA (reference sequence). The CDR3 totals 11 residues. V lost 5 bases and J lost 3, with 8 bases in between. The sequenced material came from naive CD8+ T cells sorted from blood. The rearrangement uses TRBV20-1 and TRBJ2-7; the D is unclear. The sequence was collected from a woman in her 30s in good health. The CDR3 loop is CSAPQIYEQYF. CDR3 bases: TGCAGTGCTCCACAGATCTACGAGCAGTACTTC.